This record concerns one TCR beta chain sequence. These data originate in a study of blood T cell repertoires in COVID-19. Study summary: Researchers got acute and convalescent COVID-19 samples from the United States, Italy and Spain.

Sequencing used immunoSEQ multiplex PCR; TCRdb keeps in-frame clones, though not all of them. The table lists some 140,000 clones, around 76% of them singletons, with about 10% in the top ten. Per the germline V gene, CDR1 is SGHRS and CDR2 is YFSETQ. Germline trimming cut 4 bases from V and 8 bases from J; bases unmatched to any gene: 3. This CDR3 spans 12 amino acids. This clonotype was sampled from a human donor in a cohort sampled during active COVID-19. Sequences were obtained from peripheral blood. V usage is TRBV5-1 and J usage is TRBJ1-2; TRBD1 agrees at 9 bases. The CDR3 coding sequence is TGCGCCAGCAGCCTGGGACAGGGCGGCTACACCTTC. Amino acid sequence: CASSLGQGGYTF.